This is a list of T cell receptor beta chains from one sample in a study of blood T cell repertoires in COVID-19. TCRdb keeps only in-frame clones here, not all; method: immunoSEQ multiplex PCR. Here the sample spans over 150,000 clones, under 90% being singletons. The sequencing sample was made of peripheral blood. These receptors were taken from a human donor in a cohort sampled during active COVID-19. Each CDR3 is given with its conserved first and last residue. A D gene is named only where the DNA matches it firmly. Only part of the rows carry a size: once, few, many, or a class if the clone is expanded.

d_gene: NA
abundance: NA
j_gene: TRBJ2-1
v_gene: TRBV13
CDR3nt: TGTGCCAGCAGCTTAGGCCTGGGAGCACGCTCCTACAATGAGCAGTTCTTC
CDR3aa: CASSLGLGARSYNEQFF

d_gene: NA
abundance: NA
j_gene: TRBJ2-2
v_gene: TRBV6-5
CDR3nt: TGTGCCAGCGTGACTCCGAACACCGGGGAGCTGTTTTTT
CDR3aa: CASVTPNTGELFF

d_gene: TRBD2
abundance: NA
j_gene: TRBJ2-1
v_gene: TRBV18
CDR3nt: TGTGCCAGCTCACCACCGCTAGCGGTATACAATGAGCAGTTCTTC
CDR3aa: CASSPPLAVYNEQFF

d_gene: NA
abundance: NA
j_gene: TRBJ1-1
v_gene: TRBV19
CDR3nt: TGTGCCAGTAGATGGGAAGGGGTGGCTGAAGCTTTCTTT
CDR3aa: CASRWEGVAEAFF

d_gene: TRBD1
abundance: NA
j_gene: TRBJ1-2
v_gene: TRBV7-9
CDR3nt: TGTGCCAGCAGCGATACTCGAATGCGGGCAGGGGGCTTGCATGGCTACACCTTC
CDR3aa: CASSDTRMRAGGLHGYTF

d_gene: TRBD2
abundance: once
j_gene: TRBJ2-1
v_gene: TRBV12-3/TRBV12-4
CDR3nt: TGTGCCAGCAGGGGGGAGGGAAAGAATGAGCAGTTCTTC
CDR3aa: CASRGEGKNEQFF

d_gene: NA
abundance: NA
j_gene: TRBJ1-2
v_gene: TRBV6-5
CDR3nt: TGTGCCAGCAGTTACCTAGGCACTAACTATGGCTACACCTTC
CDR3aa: CASSYLGTNYGYTF

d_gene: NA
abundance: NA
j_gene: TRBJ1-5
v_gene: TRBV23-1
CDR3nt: TGCGCCAGCAGTATCGGCCCGAGGGGCAATCAGCCCCAGCATTTT
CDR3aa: CASSIGPRGNQPQHF

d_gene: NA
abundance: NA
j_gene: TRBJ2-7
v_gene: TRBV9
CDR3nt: TGTGCCAGCAGCGTAGGTACAAACTCCTACGAGCAGTACTTC
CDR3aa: CASSVGTNSYEQYF

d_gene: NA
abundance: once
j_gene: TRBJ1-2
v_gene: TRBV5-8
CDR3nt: TGTGCCAGCAGCCGAGAGGGAAGCTATGGCTACACCTTC
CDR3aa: CASSREGSYGYTF

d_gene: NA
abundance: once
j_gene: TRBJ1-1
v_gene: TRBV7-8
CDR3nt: TGTGCCAGCAGCCTAAAGGGATTGGGTGTCGAGGGGAACACTGAAGCTTTCTTT
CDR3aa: CASSLKGLGVEGNTEAFF